These 9 T cell receptor beta chains originate from one sample sequenced in a study of yellow fever vaccine responses in identical twins. TCRdb reanalysed the RT-PCR reads using MiXCR and keeps one entry per CDR3 protein. This table holds 7,500 to 10,000 distinct CDR3 sequences, approximately 83% found once. The source was T cells from blood (PBMCs), unsorted or a sorted subset (not recorded which), collected before or after yellow fever vaccination (not recorded which). These TCRs come from a woman in her late teens or twenties who received the yellow fever vaccine.

This clonotype showed up just once. V usage is TRBV3-1 and J usage is TRBJ2-2, with 7 bases lining up with TRBD2. From germline, CDR1 is LGHDT and CDR2 YNNKEL (reference sequence). This CDR3 has 15 amino acids. The V segment lost 4 bases and the J segment 0 bases; nucleotides outside the gene matches: 2. The CDR3 DNA reads as TGTGCCAGCAGCCTCGGGGGGTCGAACACCGGGGAGCTGTTTTTT. It encodes CASSLGGSNTGELFF. Filled out from reference TRBV3-1 and TRBJ2-2, the complete variable domain reads DTAVSQTPKYLVTQMGNDKSIKCEQNLGHDTMYWYKQDSKKFLKIMFSYNNKELIINETVPNRFSPKSPDKAHLNLHINSLELGDSAVYFCASSLGGSNTGELFFGEGSRLTVL.

The gene calls are TRBV29-1 and TRBJ2-2; D gene uncertain. CDR1 and CDR2 from the germline V gene are SQVTM and ANQGSEA. V lost 5 bases, J lost 0 bases, and 13 bases lay in between. This CDR3 has 15 residues. The CDR3 bases are TGCAGCGTTCGGAAAGGGTTGTCGAACACCGGGGAGCTGTTTTTT. As protein: CSVRKGLSNTGELFF.

V is TRBV2 and J is TRBJ2-1; D is perhaps TRBD1 or TRBD2 (5 bases each). This CDR3 is built from 13 residues. Trimming cost V 11 bases and J 0 bases, with 11 bases left between them. Per the germline V gene, CDR1 is SNHLY and CDR2 is FYNNEI. The CDR3 DNA reads TGTGCCCTAGCAGGGAGCTCCTACAATGAGCAGTTCTTC. It translates to CALAGSSYNEQFF.

The V gene is TRBV7-9, the J gene TRBJ1-4, with D possibly TRBD1 on 5 matching bases. The V end lost 5 bases, the J end lost 2 bases, and 9 bases lay between the germline ends. CDR3 length: 14 amino acids. Germline V gene sequence: CDR1 SEHNR, CDR2 FQNEAQ (reference sequence). CDR3 loop: CASSRGTTNEKLFF. Written as DNA, the CDR3 is TGTGCCAGCAGCAGAGGGACTACTAATGAAAAACTGTTTTTT.

The V call is TRBV7-8, the J call TRBJ2-3; tentative D call: TRBD2 (5 bases). The length of the CDR3 is 14 residues. The V end lost 1 base, the J end lost 1 base, and 6 bases lay between the germline ends. Germline-derived CDR1 and CDR2 are SGHVS and FQNEAQ. The DNA of the CDR3 is TGTGCCAGCAGCTTAGTGAGGGGCACAGATACGCAGTATTTT. This encodes CASSLVRGTDTQYF.

This chain links TRBV28 with TRBJ2-1, with D unclear. The CDR3 runs 16 residues. Per the germline V gene, CDR1 is MDHEN and CDR2 is SYDVKM. V was shortened by 1 base and J by 0 bases, with 10 bases between the two germline ends. Here the CDR3 DNA reads TGTGCCAGCAGTTTATTCTCGGCCAGCTCCTACAATGAGCAGTTCTTC. Translated, it gives CASSLFSASSYNEQFF.

This chain connects TRBV6-1 to TRBJ2-6; no clear D. Trimming took off 3 bases at V and 0 bases at J, with 3 bases between the two ends. Germline values: CDR1 MNHNS, CDR2 SASEGT. The CDR3 is 14 amino acids. The CDR3 coding sequence is TGTGCCAGCAGTGAGTACTCTGGGGCCAACGTCCTGACTTTC. This codes for CASSEYSGANVLTF.

Only a few counts were recorded for this clonotype. CDR3 DNA sequence: TGTGCCAGCAGCTTAGTTGGGGCTGAAGCTTTCTTT. It yields the protein CASSLVGAEAFF. The chain employs TRBV7-6 and TRBJ1-1; no clear D. Trimming took 1 base from V and 6 from J, leaving 6 bases between them. Germline-derived CDR1 and CDR2 are SGHVS and FNYEAQ. CDR3 length: 12 amino acids.

The J gene is TRBJ1-4, the V gene TRBV11-3; 8 nucleotides line up with TRBD1. With V trimmed by 1 base and J by 0 bases, 10 bases remained unmatched. Per germline, CDR1 SGHNT and CDR2 YENEEA. The CDR3 consists of 19 residues. As DNA, the CDR3 is TGTGCCAGCAGCTTAGGATCAGGGGGCCTACTCGCAACTAATGAAAAACTGTTTTTT. This codes for CASSLGSGGLLATNEKLFF.